This T cell receptor beta chain was documented in a study of Ad26.COV2.S vaccination and SARS-CoV-2 variants. Sequenced by immunoSEQ multiplex PCR; TCRdb stores in-frame clones only, minus some. Here the sample spans about 400,000 clones, roughly 90% being singletons. The sample's treatment: 19 received Ad26.COV2.S at low or high dose, single or two shots; a few received placebo; per-sample allocation not given. Samples came from day 63 after the first vaccine or placebo injection. The length of the CDR3 is 13 residues. Per the germline V gene, CDR1 is SGHVS and CDR2 is FNYEAQ. Trimming pared 1 base from V and 6 bases from J, leaving 10 bases between.

The sample here was peripheral blood, taken in a trial of Ad26.COV2.S vaccine versus placebo. V gene TRBV7-6 combines with J gene TRBJ2-7; D call uncertain. This TCR was recovered from a person between 18 and 65 years old who received the Ad26.COV2.S COVID-19 vaccine or a placebo. The CDR3 spells CASSLDPGGEQYF. The CDR3, as DNA: TGTGCCAGCAGCTTAGACCCCGGCGGCGAGCAGTACTTC.